Shown below are 28 T cell receptor beta chains from a single sample sequenced in a study of CD8 T cells in ankylosing spondylitis (dated 2017 in TCRdb). Receptor libraries were prepared by 5' RACE. Sequencing was carried out with an Illumina HiSeq 2500. TCRdb trimmed public reads at Q25 via fastp, called clones via MiXCR and kept in-frame beta chains. Entries are consolidated by CDR3 protein sequence, retaining the most common genes and DNA. Counted in this sample were a few hundred thousand distinct CDR3 sequences; 20% to 25% of them appeared once. The ten largest make up around 13% of the sample. Sequenced sample: blood, either unsorted or a sorted T cell fraction (not recorded which). The receptors stem from a male donor with ankylosing spondylitis or in good health (not recorded which).

The chain links TRBV4-1 to TRBJ2-5; D perhaps matches TRBD2 (7 bases). Deletions cut 1 base from V and 7 bases from J, with 22 bases between. The CDR3 contains 17 residues. Germline V gene lookup returns CDR1 MGHRA and CDR2 YSYEKL. The DNA for the CDR3 is TGCGCCAGCAGCCAAGGCGCGTTTCAGGGGAGGGGTGGGACCCAGTACTTC. Its translation: CASSQGAFQGRGGTQYF.

The V and J genes are TRBV12-5 and TRBJ2-1; TRBD1 might be the D (6 bases). The V end lost 4 bases, the J end lost 1 base, and 20 bases lay between the germline ends. Germline V gene lookup returns CDR1 LGHNT and CDR2 FRNRAP. This CDR3 is 18 amino acids long. Written as DNA, the CDR3 is TGTGCTAGTGGTTGGAGCCACAGGGAAAGTTTATCCTACAATGAGCAGTTCTTC. Protein product: CASGWSHRESLSYNEQFF.

This chain connects TRBV7-2 to TRBJ2-7; 8 nucleotides line up with TRBD2. The J segment lost 3 bases and the V segment lost 1 base, leaving 2 bases of the junction unmatched. This CDR3 region has 14 residues. Germline V gene lookup returns CDR1 SGHTA and CDR2 FQGNSA. The CDR3 bases are TGTGCCAGCAGCTTAGGGCTAGCGGGCTACGAGCAGTACTTC. Translating gives CASSLGLAGYEQYF.

The chain employs TRBV4-1 and TRBJ2-7; maybe TRBD2 (5 bases). The CDR3 is 14 residues long. V shed 3 bases and J shed 5 bases, with 14 bases lying between them. Germline V gene data show CDR1 as MGHRA and CDR2 as YSYEKL. The DNA of the CDR3 is TGCGCCAGCAGCCAGTTCGGGGTCAGCAACGAGCAGTACTTC. This codes for CASSQFGVSNEQYF.

The table lists this clonotype with a few counts. This sequence joins TRBV29-1 and TRBJ2-1; no clear D. V was trimmed by 4 bases and J by 8 bases, leaving 15 bases between them. The CDR3 loop spans 13 amino acids. From germline, CDR1 is SQVTM and CDR2 ANQGSEA. The CDR3 sequence: CSVVGEFGYEQFF. The CDR3 DNA is TGCAGCGTTGTGGGTGAATTTGGGTATGAGCAGTTCTTC.

Only a few counts were recorded for this clonotype. This chain links TRBV27 with TRBJ2-7, with D unresolved. The CDR3 consists of 13 residues. The germline gives CDR1 MNHEY, CDR2 SMNVEV (reference sequence). The V end was cut by 3 bases, the J end by 3 bases, with 9 bases between. The CDR3 sequence is CASSFGKHYEQYF. The CDR3 DNA is TGTGCCAGCAGTTTTGGGAAACACTACGAGCAGTACTTC.

This clonotype appeared many times. The CDR3 loop is CASSKAKGAPGPQHF. The CDR3 bases are TGTGCCAGCAGCAAAGCCAAGGGGGCTCCGGGGCCCCAGCATTTT. J is TRBJ1-5 and V is TRBV21-1; TRBD1, the D gene given by the table, was not confirmed from the DNA. TRBV21-1 is a recognized pseudogene. The CDR3 has 15 residues.

This clonotype was observed a few times. This rearrangement joins TRBV10-3 to TRBJ2-7; 7 bases fit TRBD1. Germline loops: CDR1 ENHRY, CDR2 SYGVKD. The CDR3 consists of 15 residues. Trimming took 2 bases from V and 3 from J; bases not matched to a gene: 7. Here the CDR3 reads CAISERGQDHYEQYF. CDR3 bases: TGTGCCATCAGTGAGCGAGGACAGGACCACTACGAGCAGTACTTC.

This clonotype was counted between two and nine times. The chain uses TRBV7-9 and TRBJ2-2; TRBD1 is a possible D gene (6 bases). CDR1 and CDR2 from the germline V gene are SEHNR and FQNEAQ (reference sequence). The V and J ends lost 2 bases and 6 bases respectively, with 19 bases between them. The CDR3 has 17 amino acids. The CDR3 nucleotides are TGTGCCAGCAGCTTACTTACGGCAGGGGTAAATCCCGGGGAGCTGTTTTTT. This encodes CASSLLTAGVNPGELFF.

This sequence joins TRBV7-9 and TRBJ2-2; 12 bases align to TRBD2. The V gene end was trimmed by 4 bases and the J gene end by 3 bases; junction bases not matched to a gene: 3. This CDR3 region has 16 residues. Germline V gives CDR1 SEHNR, CDR2 FQNEAQ (reference sequence). The DNA of the CDR3 is TGTGCCAGCAGCTCACTAGCGGGGGGCTACACCGGGGAGCTGTTTTTT. Amino acids: CASSSLAGGYTGELFF.

The rearrangement links TRBV12-3 or TRBV12-4 to TRBJ2-7; 8 bases line up with TRBD2. J lost 4 bases, V lost 5 bases, and 10 bases had no gene match. There are 15 residues in the CDR3. CDR3 loop: CASSKPGTRVYEQYF. CDR3 coding DNA: TGTGCCAGCAGTAAACCCGGGACTAGAGTGTACGAGCAGTACTTC.

The chain has TRBV9 and TRBJ2-1; D possibly corresponds to TRBD2 (6 bases). The CDR3 sequence is 15 residues long. CDR1 is SGDLS, CDR2 YYNGEE, per germline. The V and J ends lost 0 bases and 2 bases respectively, with 9 bases between them. The CDR3 loop is CASSVDSGTYNEQFF. The DNA of the CDR3 is TGTGCCAGCAGCGTAGATAGCGGAACCTACAATGAGCAGTTCTTC.

The chain recombines TRBV27 with TRBJ2-7; D call uncertain. The V and J ends lost 2 bases and 5 bases respectively, with 13 bases between them. CDR3 length: 14 residues. Germline V gene data show CDR1 as MNHEY and CDR2 as SMNVEV (reference sequence). CDR3 protein: CASSLLSQAHEQYF. The CDR3 region has the DNA TGTGCCAGCAGTTTACTGTCTCAGGCCCACGAGCAGTACTTC.

The V and J genes are TRBV2 and TRBJ2-3, with D perhaps given as TRBD1 or TRBD2 (5 bases each). Germline lookup yields CDR1 SNHLY and CDR2 FYNNEI. V was trimmed by 10 bases and J by 0 bases, leaving 11 bases between them. This CDR3 region has 13 residues. In DNA form, the CDR3 reads TGTGCCACTCGGGACGGCAGCACAGATACGCAGTATTTT. Protein product: CATRDGSTDTQYF.

This chain connects TRBV4-1 to TRBJ2-7; possibly TRBD2 for D (5 bases). CDR3 length: 15 amino acids. Germline V gene sequence: CDR1 MGHRA, CDR2 YSYEKL. V lost 4 bases and J lost 2, with 15 bases in between. The CDR3 sequence: CASSRLFRGPYEQYF. In DNA form, the CDR3 reads TGCGCCAGCAGCCGCCTTTTCCGGGGTCCCTACGAGCAGTACTTC.

This clonotype has more than one count but fewer than ten. The rearrangement uses TRBV7-6 and TRBJ2-1, with 7 bases lining up with TRBD1. Looked up from germline, CDR1 is SGHVS and CDR2 is FNYEAQ. Losses at the gene ends were 1 base for V and 1 base for J; bases not matched to a gene: 1. The CDR3 length is 15 residues. The CDR3 loop reads CASSLVGQSYNEQFF. As DNA, the CDR3 is TGTGCCAGCAGCTTAGTGGGACAGTCCTACAATGAGCAGTTCTTC.

The chain links TRBV12-3 or TRBV12-4 to TRBJ1-1, with D possibly TRBD1 on 5 matching bases. The CDR3 contains 13 residues. V lost 5 bases and J lost 2, with 9 bases in between. CDR3 region: CASSDDSNTEAFF. CDR3 DNA sequence: TGTGCCAGCAGTGATGACAGTAACACTGAAGCTTTCTTT.

The CDR3 spells CASRGDRSSYNEQFF. For the CDR3, the DNA is TGTGCCAGCAGGGGGGACAGGAGCTCCTACAATGAGCAGTTCTTC. V is TRBV6-1 and J is TRBJ2-1; 8 nucleotides line up with TRBD1. This CDR3 has 15 amino acids. The V gene end was trimmed by 6 bases and the J gene end by 0 bases; junction bases not matched to a gene: 4. Germline-derived CDR1 and CDR2 are MNHNS and SASEGT.

This clonotype was seen many times. The chain employs TRBV11-2 and TRBJ2-2; D unresolved. Germline CDR1 and CDR2: SGHAT and FQNNGV. V was pared by 2 bases and J by 3 bases, with 13 bases between. The CDR3 is 16 residues long. CDR3 in DNA: TGTGCCAGCAGCTTAAGATCCGCAAGTCACACCGGGGAGCTGTTTTTT. It translates to CASSLRSASHTGELFF. Combining the CDR3 with reference TRBV11-2 and TRBJ2-2 gives the whole variable domain EAGVAQSPRYKIIEKRQSVAFWCNPISGHATLYWYQQILGQGPKLLIQFQNNGVVDDSQLPKDRFSAERLKGVDSTLKIQPAKLEDSAVYLCASSLRSASHTGELFFGEGSRLTVL.

This clonotype was counted ten times or more. V gene TRBV29-1 combines with J gene TRBJ1-1, with D perhaps TRBD1 (6 bases). Trimming removed 3 bases at V and 3 bases at J, with 11 bases between. The CDR3 has 13 amino acids. The germline V gene encodes CDR1 SQVTM and CDR2 ANQGSEA. The CDR3 DNA follows: TGCAGCGTTGACCACAGGGAGGACACTGAAGCTTTCTTT. Amino acid sequence: CSVDHREDTEAFF.

Note on this clonotype: Relative to the germline gene, one junction end is altered; a read error may explain this. The chain couples TRBV7-2 to TRBJ1-6; no clear D. This CDR3 is 13 amino acids long. Germline CDR1 reads SGHTA; CDR2 reads FQGNSA. The CDR3 here is CPSSLTGYSPLHF. The CDR3, as DNA: TGTCCCAGCAGCTTAACGGGGTATTCACCCCTCCACTTT.

The V call is TRBV20-1, the J call TRBJ2-3, with TRBD1 matching 8 bases. Looked up from germline, CDR1 is DFQATT and CDR2 is SNEGSKA (reference sequence). V lost 5 bases, J lost 0 bases, and 7 bases stayed unmatched. This CDR3 contains 15 residues. This CDR3 is CSAPRTGSSTDTQYF. The CDR3 region has the DNA TGCAGTGCTCCCCGGACAGGGTCTAGCACAGATACGCAGTATTTT.

CDR3 in amino acids: CSARDWGGTEAFF. The CDR3 nucleotides read TGCAGTGCTAGAGATTGGGGGGGGACTGAAGCTTTCTTT. The chain recombines TRBV20-1 with TRBJ1-1; tentatively, D is TRBD1 (5 bases). Looked up from germline, CDR1 is DFQATT and CDR2 is SNEGSKA (reference sequence). This CDR3 is built from 13 residues. V lost 0 bases and J 5 bases, leaving 10 bases between the germline ends.

This clonotype has just a few counts. V usage is TRBV12-3 or TRBV12-4 and J usage is TRBJ2-3; no clear D. The CDR3 sequence is 14 residues long. Deletions cut 6 bases from V and 2 bases from J, with 12 bases between. In nucleotides, the CDR3 is TGTGCCAGCAGCCCGGTAGCATTCACAGATACGCAGTATTTT. This sequence encodes CASSPVAFTDTQYF.

The chain is built from TRBV29-1 and TRBJ1-2, with D unclear. The CDR3 extends over 11 amino acids. V lost 8 bases, J lost 7 bases, and 14 bases lay in between. Germline values: CDR1 SQVTM, CDR2 ANQGSEA. The CDR3 here is CSTRTPGGYTF. The CDR3 DNA follows: TGCAGCACCCGGACTCCCGGTGGCTACACCTTC.

This clonotype was detected many times. The chain employs TRBV12-3 or TRBV12-4 and TRBJ2-5; D might be TRBD2 (5 bases). The J call is in doubt because the DNA end fits TRBJ2-3 better. This CDR3 is built from 12 residues. The CDR3 region has the DNA TGTGCCAGCAGCCTCGGACTTGAAACGCAGTATTTT. Protein sequence: CASSLGLETQYF.

This clonotype has at least ten counts. The CDR3 is CSARDQLDPLGTQYF. The CDR3 coding sequence is TGCAGTGCTAGAGATCAATTGGATCCCCTCGGGACCCAGTACTTC. The rearrangement uses TRBV20-1 and TRBJ2-5; D is uncertain. Germline V lookup: CDR1 DFQATT, CDR2 SNEGSKA (reference sequence). With 0 bases removed from V and 7 bases from J, the gap between germline ends came to 18 bases. CDR3 size: 15 residues.

The rearrangement links TRBV24-1 to TRBJ2-1, with TRBD1 identical over 9 bases. Germline assignment: CDR1 KGHDR and CDR2 SFDVKD. The V segment lost 4 bases and the J segment 9 bases; nucleotides outside the gene matches: 12. This CDR3 spans 16 amino acids. This chain's CDR3 is CATSDSTGTGLSEQFF. DNA of the CDR3: TGTGCCACCAGTGACTCGACCGGGACAGGGTTAAGTGAGCAGTTCTTC.